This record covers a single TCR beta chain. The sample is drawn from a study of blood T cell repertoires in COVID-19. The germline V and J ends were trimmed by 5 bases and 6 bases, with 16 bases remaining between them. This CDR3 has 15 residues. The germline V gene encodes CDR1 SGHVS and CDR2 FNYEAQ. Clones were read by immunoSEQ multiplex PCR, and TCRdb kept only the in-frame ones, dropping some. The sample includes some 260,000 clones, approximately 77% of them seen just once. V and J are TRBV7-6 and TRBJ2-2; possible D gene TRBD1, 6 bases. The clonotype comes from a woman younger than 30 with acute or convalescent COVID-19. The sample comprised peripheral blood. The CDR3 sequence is CASSPQGLPAGELFF. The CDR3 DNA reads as TGTGCCAGCAGCCCCCAGGGGCTTCCGGCCGGGGAGCTGTTTTTT.